These T cell receptor beta chains were read from a single sample in a study of CD8+ T cells in alopecia areata. Produced via immunoSEQ multiplex PCR; TCRdb's table is partial and in-frame only. Among about 150,000 clones, 45% to 60% were seen once, and the ten largest hold approximately 19%. The sample in question was CD8+ T cells sorted from blood, obtained at week 0. These receptors were obtained from a human donor with alopecia areata. CDR3s include the opening cysteine and the closing phenylalanine or tryptophan. Each record gives: clone size, V gene, D gene, J gene, CDR3 protein, CDR3 DNA. The D gene is left open where the match is weak. Rows give clone size only sometimes, using once, few, many, or a class for an expanded clone.

few,TRBV2,NA,TRBJ1-2,CASSEGGRSYGYTF,TGTGCCAGCAGTGAAGGGGGCCGATCCTATGGCTACACCTTC
NA,TRBV5-6,NA,TRBJ1-1,CASSIGVSTEAFF,TGTGCCAGCAGCATAGGCGTTTCCACTGAAGCTTTCTTT
NA,TRBV30,NA,TRBJ2-3,CAWSVLGYTDTQYF,TGTGCCTGGAGTGTACTCGGTTACACAGATACGCAGTATTTT
NA,TRBV29-1,NA,TRBJ1-1,CSVEEGLFEAFF,TGCAGCGTTGAAGAAGGGCTGTTTGAAGCTTTCTTT
NA,TRBV30,NA,TRBJ2-1,CAWSWSGDEQFF,TGTGCCTGGAGTTGGTCGGGGGATGAGCAGTTCTTC
few,TRBV7-8,NA,TRBJ2-5,CASSYGTWAETQYF,TGTGCCAGCAGCTATGGGACCTGGGCAGAGACCCAGTACTTC
NA,TRBV27,NA,TRBJ2-6,CASSLSSGANVLTF,TGTGCCAGCAGTTTGTCCTCTGGGGCCAACGTCCTGACTTTC
NA,TRBV7-8,TRBD1,TRBJ2-1,CASSAGQGAIGNEQFF,TGTGCCAGCAGCGCCGGACAGGGGGCGATCGGCAATGAGCAGTTCTTC
few,TRBV25-1,NA,TRBJ2-2,CASSLMGGISGELFF,TGTGCCAGCAGCTTAATGGGGGGAATCAGCGGGGAGCTGTTTTTT
NA,TRBV19,NA,TRBJ2-7,CASSITTTYEQYF,TGTGCCAGTAGTATTACTACGACTTACGAGCAGTACTTC
few,TRBV6-5,NA,TRBJ2-2,CASSYRVGTGELFF,TGTGCCAGCAGTTATAGGGTTGGGACCGGGGAGCTGTTTTTT
NA,TRBV11-1,NA,TRBJ2-3,CASSLDSGTDTQYF,TGTGCCAGCAGCTTAGATTCGGGCACAGATACGCAGTATTTT
NA,TRBV5-4,TRBD2,TRBJ2-1,CASSLERGARDEQFF,TGTGCCAGCAGCTTGGAGCGGGGGGCGCGAGATGAGCAGTTCTTC
few,TRBV19,TRBD1,TRBJ2-7,CASKGDRDTYEQYF,TGTGCCAGTAAAGGAGACAGGGACACCTACGAGCAGTACTTC
NA,TRBV2,TRBD1,TRBJ2-7,CASSPGQGSYEQYF,TGTGCCAGCAGTCCGGGACAGGGATCCTACGAGCAGTACTTC
NA,TRBV29-1,NA,TRBJ2-3,CSVDFGSDNTDTQYF,TGCAGCGTTGATTTCGGGTCAGATAACACAGATACGCAGTATTTT
NA,TRBV30,TRBD1,TRBJ1-1,CAWSAGTGSEAFF,TGTGCCTGGAGTGCCGGGACAGGGTCGGAAGCTTTCTTT
NA,TRBV10-2,TRBD1,TRBJ1-1,CASSESGQGTEAFF,TGCGCCAGCAGTGAGTCGGGACAGGGGACTGAAGCTTTCTTT
few,TRBV29-1,NA,TRBJ2-2,CSVVGHLRAGRDTGELFF,TGCAGCGTTGTGGGCCATTTAAGGGCGGGGAGAGACACCGGGGAGCTGTTTTTT
NA,TRBV7-9,TRBD1,TRBJ1-2,CASSHGQDGYTF,TGTGCCAGCAGCCATGGACAGGATGGCTACACCTTC
NA,TRBV11-2,TRBD1,TRBJ1-1,CASTKTGKNTEAFF,TGTGCCAGCACCAAGACAGGGAAGAACACTGAAGCTTTCTTT
NA,TRBV9,TRBD1,TRBJ2-2,CASSPPGGQGRTGELFF,TGTGCCAGCAGCCCTCCGGGGGGACAGGGTCGCACCGGGGAGCTGTTTTTT
NA,TRBV15,NA,TRBJ1-1,CATSPTGVTEAFF,TGTGCCACCAGCCCTACTGGGGTTACTGAAGCTTTCTTT
NA,TRBV28,TRBD1,TRBJ2-3,CASSSLPRQGTLDTQYF,TGTGCCAGCAGTTCCCTCCCCCGACAGGGGACGTTGGATACGCAGTATTTT
NA,TRBV7-6,NA,TRBJ2-7,CASSPDGSSYEQYF,TGTGCCAGCAGCCCTGACGGGAGCTCCTACGAGCAGTACTTC
NA,TRBV13,TRBD2,TRBJ2-7,CASSLQAGSYEQYF,TGTGCCAGCAGCTTACAAGCGGGAAGCTACGAGCAGTACTTC
NA,TRBV28,NA,TRBJ1-1,CASNGPGVTEAFF,TGTGCCAGCAATGGGCCAGGTGTGACTGAAGCTTTCTTT
NA,TRBV9,NA,TRBJ2-7,CASSVDGAYEQYF,TGTGCCAGCAGCGTAGATGGAGCCTACGAGCAGTACTTC